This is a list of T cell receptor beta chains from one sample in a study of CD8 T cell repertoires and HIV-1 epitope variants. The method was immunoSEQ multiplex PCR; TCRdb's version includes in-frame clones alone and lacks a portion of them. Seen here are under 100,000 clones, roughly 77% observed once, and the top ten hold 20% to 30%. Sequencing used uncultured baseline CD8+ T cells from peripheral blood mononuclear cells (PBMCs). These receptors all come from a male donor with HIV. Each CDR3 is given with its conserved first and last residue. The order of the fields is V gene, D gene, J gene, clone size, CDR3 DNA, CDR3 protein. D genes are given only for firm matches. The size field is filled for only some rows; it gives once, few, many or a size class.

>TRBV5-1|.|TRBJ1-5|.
TGCGCCAGCAGCGCGATGGGGGACAGCAATCAGCCCCAGCATTTT
CASSAMGDSNQPQHF
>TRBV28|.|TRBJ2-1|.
TGTGCCACAGACAGGAAAAATGAGCAGTTCTTC
CATDRKNEQFF
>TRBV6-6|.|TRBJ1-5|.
TGTGCCAGCAGTTACTTTACAGGGTGGGCCAATCAGCCCCAGCATTTT
CASSYFTGWANQPQHF
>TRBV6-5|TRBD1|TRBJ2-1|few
TGTGCCAGCAGACCCGTAGGACAGGGGCACAATGAGCAGTTCTTC
CASRPVGQGHNEQFF
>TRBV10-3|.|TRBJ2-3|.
TGTGCCATCAGCCGCACAGATACGCAGTATTTT
CAISRTDTQYF
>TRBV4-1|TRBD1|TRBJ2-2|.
TGCGCCAGCAGCAAAGGGCTTTGGGACAGCGGGGAGCTGTTTTTT
CASSKGLWDSGELFF
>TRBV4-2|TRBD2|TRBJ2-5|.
TGTGCCAGCAGCGGGGAGGGCCGAGGTGAGACCCAGTACTTC
CASSGEGRGETQYF
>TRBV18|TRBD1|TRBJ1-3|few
TGTGCCAGCTCGCTCGGACAGGATGGAGGAAACACCATATATTTT
CASSLGQDGGNTIYF
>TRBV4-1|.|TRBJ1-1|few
TGCGCCAGCAGCCAAGTTTTCGACGGGAACACTGAAGCTTTCTTT
CASSQVFDGNTEAFF
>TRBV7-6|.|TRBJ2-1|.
TGTGCCAGCAGCGGAGACTACAATGAGCAGTTCTTC
CASSGDYNEQFF
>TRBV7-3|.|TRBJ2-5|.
TGTGCCAGCAGCTTAAACCGTTGGTTCCGGCAGGGAGCCCAAGAGACCCAGTACTTC
CASSLNRWFRQGAQETQYF
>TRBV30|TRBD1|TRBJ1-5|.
TGTGCCTGGGGGGGAACAGGGGGCAATCAGCCCCAGCATTTT
CAWGGTGGNQPQHF
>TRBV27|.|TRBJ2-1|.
TGTGCCAGCAGACCTTCTAGTCTCAATGAGCAGTTCTTC
CASRPSSLNEQFF
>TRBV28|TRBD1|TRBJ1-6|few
TGTGCCAGCAGTCCAGGGGGCCCGACGTCACCCCTCCACTTT
CASSPGGPTSPLHF
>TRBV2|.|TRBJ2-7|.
TGTGCCAGCACTCTTTACGAGCAGTACTTC
CASTLYEQYF
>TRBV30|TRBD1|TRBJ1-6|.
TGTGCCTGGAGTGCCGGGACAGTCAATTCACCCCTCCACTTT
CAWSAGTVNSPLHF
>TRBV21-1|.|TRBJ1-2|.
TGTGCCAGCAGCCGTCAAGGGCGTTATGGCTACACCTTC
CASSRQGRYGYTF
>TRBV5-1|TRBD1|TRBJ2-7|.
TGCGCCAGCAGCTTGGGTCTGACAGGGGGCTACGAGCAGTACTTC
CASSLGLTGGYEQYF
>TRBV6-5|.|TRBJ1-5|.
TGTGCCAGCAGCCCATGGGTGAATCAGCCCCAGCATTTT
CASSPWVNQPQHF
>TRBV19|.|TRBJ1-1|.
TGTGCCAGTAGTATACGGGGGGCGAGTGAAGCTTTCTTT
CASSIRGASEAFF
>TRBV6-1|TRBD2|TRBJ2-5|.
TGTGCCAGCAGTGAGGACGGACTAGCGGGACCTCAAGAGACCCAGTACTTC
CASSEDGLAGPQETQYF
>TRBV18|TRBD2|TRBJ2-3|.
TGTGCCAGCTCACTAGGGAGGACTAGCGGGGGACACAGCACAGATACGCAGTATTTT
CASSLGRTSGGHSTDTQYF
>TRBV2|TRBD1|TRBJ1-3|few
TGTGCCAGCAGTGCGGGACAGGTCCTCCTCTCTGGAAACACCATATATTTT
CASSAGQVLLSGNTIYF
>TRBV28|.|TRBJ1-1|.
TGTGCCAGCAGTCCCCTCGTCCTGAACACTGAAGCTTTCTTT
CASSPLVLNTEAFF
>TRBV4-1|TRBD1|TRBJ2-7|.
TGCGCCAGCAGCCAAGTACCAGGGGGCGCGGGATACGAGCAGTACTTC
CASSQVPGGAGYEQYF
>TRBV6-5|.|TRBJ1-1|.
TGTGCCAGCAGTTACTCTACCGCGGACAGTGAAGCTTTCTTT
CASSYSTADSEAFF
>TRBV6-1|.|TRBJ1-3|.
TGTGCCAGCCAGAAGGACGGTCCCGGAAACACCATATATTTT
CASQKDGPGNTIYF
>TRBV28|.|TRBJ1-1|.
TGTGCCAGCAGGGAACCAGCGAACACTGAAGCTTTCTTT
CASREPANTEAFF
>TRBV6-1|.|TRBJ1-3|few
TGTGCCAGCAGAGAACGAGCCGGGACAACGTCTGGAAACACCATATATTTT
CASRERAGTTSGNTIYF
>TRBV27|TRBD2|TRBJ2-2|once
TGTGCCAGCGCCTATGAGGGAGGGAGACTAGCGGCGGGGACCGGGGAGCTGTTTTTT
CASAYEGGRLAAGTGELFF
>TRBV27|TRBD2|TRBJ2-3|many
TGTGCCAGCAGACCCACGACTAGCGGGAGGGCTAGCACAGATACGCAGTATTTT
CASRPTTSGRASTDTQYF
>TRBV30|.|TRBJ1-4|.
TGTGCCTGGAGTGGAGGGTCTAATGAAAAACTGTTTTTT
CAWSGGSNEKLFF
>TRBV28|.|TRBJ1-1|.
TGTGCCAGCAGTTTACCGGGATCGCGGGGAGAAGCTTTCTTT
CASSLPGSRGEAFF
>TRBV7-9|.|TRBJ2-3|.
TGTGCCAGCAGCTTAGTGGTAGATACGCAGTATTTT
CASSLVVDTQYF
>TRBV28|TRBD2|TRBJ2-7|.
TGTGCCAGCAGTTCAGCGGGGGGCCCACTCTCTCGTGAGCAGTACTTC
CASSSAGGPLSREQYF
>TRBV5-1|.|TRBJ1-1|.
TGCGCCAGCAGCTCCGGGGCGGGAGCCTCGAACACTGAAGCTTTCTTT
CASSSGAGASNTEAFF
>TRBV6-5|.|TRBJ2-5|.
TGTGCCAGCAGCTCGGACCCCACGGCTTTGTTGACCCAGTACTTC
CASSSDPTALLTQYF
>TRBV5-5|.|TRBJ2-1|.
TGTGCCAGCAGCGTCGGACAGTACAATGAGCAGTTCTTC
CASSVGQYNEQFF
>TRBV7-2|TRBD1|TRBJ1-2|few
TGTGCCAGCAGCGTACAGGGGTCCCATAACTATGGCTACACCTTC
CASSVQGSHNYGYTF
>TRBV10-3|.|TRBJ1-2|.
TGTGCCATCAGTGAGGGGGGGCGAAACTATGGCTACACCTTC
CAISEGGRNYGYTF
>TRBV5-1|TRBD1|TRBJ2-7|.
TGCGCCAGCAGCTTGGAGAGCGGGGACAGGGTTTACTTC
CASSLESGDRVYF
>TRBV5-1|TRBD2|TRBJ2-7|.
TGCGCCAGCAGCTTGGTCGGCGGGAGAGACGAGCAGTACTTC
CASSLVGGRDEQYF
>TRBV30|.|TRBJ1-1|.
TGTGCCTGGAGTACTGACTTGAACACTGAAGCTTTCTTT
CAWSTDLNTEAFF
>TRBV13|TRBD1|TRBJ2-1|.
TGTGCCAGCAGCCGGGGGGACAGGGGTGTCGAGCAGTTCTTC
CASSRGDRGVEQFF
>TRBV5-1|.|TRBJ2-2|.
TGCGCCAGCAGCTTGGCTCTAGTCACCGGGGAGCTGTTTTTT
CASSLALVTGELFF
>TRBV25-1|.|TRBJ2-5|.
TGTGCCAGCAGTGAATCCGGGGTTCGGGAGACCCAGTACTTC
CASSESGVRETQYF
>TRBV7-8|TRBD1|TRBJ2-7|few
TGTGCCAGCAGCTTACTAGGGACAGGGCACGAGCAGTACTTC
CASSLLGTGHEQYF
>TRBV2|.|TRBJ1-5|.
TGTGCCAGCAGACTACAGGCATTTAGCAATCAGCCCCAGCATTTT
CASRLQAFSNQPQHF
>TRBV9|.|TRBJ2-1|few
TGTGCCAGCAGCGGGCGGGGGCCACTCTACAATGAGCAGTTCTTC
CASSGRGPLYNEQFF
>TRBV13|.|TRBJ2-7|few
TGTGCCAGCAGCCCCAGGGGTCTAGGCGAGCAGTACTTC
CASSPRGLGEQYF
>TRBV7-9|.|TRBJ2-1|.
TGTGCCAGCAGCTACCGGGGTAGCAATGAGCAGTTCTTC
CASSYRGSNEQFF